Below, 13 T cell receptor beta chains from the same sample are listed, as sequenced in a study of shared clonotypes between healthy human individuals. The protocol was immunoSEQ multiplex PCR, while the TCRdb copy is restricted to in-frame clones and leaves out a portion. The sample lists roughly 110,000 clones, 55% to 70% occurring once. Sequencing used memory CD8+ T cells sorted from blood. Sample subset: CD45RO+ cells pooled with CCR7-negative TemRA cells. Every receptor here comes from a young woman in good health.

V and J are TRBV11-3 and TRBJ2-2; possible D gene TRBD1, 6 bases. With 1 base removed from V and 1 base from J, the gap between germline ends came to 10 bases. There are 16 residues in the CDR3. Germline assignment: CDR1 SGHNT and CDR2 YENEEA. In DNA, the CDR3 is TGTGCCAGCAGCTTAGGGGGACACCAGAACACCGGGGAGCTGTTTTTT. Translating it yields CASSLGGHQNTGELFF.

This clone was recorded once. This chain connects TRBV4-2 to TRBJ1-5, with D perhaps TRBD1 (5 bases). Germline CDR1 reads LGHNA; CDR2 reads YNFKEQ. V lost 4 bases, J lost 10 bases, and 17 bases lay in between. CDR3 length equals 14 residues. The CDR3 sequence is CASSRWMGVDPQHF. The CDR3, as DNA: TGTGCCAGCAGCCGATGGATGGGGGTCGACCCCCAGCATTTT.

This clone was seen at least ten times. The chain joins TRBV15 to TRBJ1-1; D not resolved. Germline V gene data show CDR1 as LNHNV and CDR2 as YYDKDF (reference sequence). The CDR3 is 13 residues long. Trimming stripped 6 bases from V and 1 base from J, with 9 bases between. CDR3 loop: CATRLVENTEAFF. In nucleotides, the CDR3 is TGTGCCACCAGGCTCGTAGAGAACACTGAAGCTTTCTTT.

This chain links TRBV11-3 with TRBJ2-1; D not certain. Germline loops: CDR1 SGHNT, CDR2 YENEEA. V was shortened by 5 bases and J by 8 bases, with 10 bases between the two germline ends. The CDR3 covers 12 residues. Here the CDR3 DNA reads TGTGCCAGCAGCCCCGGCGCCCATGAGCAGTTCTTC. Translating gives CASSPGAHEQFF.

The rearrangement uses TRBV4-1 and TRBJ2-7, with D perhaps TRBD2 (6 bases). This CDR3 contains 15 residues. Trimming left V 5 bases short and J 3 bases short, with 17 bases between. The germline gives CDR1 MGHRA, CDR2 YSYEKL. Here the CDR3 reads CASSSIRDSYYEQYF. The CDR3 region has the DNA TGCGCCAGCAGCTCAATACGGGACTCTTACTACGAGCAGTACTTC.

The chain employs TRBV27 and TRBJ2-7, with no clear D. The CDR3 loop spans 14 amino acids. V lost 3 bases and J lost 0, with 9 bases in between. The germline V gene encodes CDR1 MNHEY and CDR2 SMNVEV (reference sequence). The CDR3 region has the DNA TGTGCCAGCAGTTTGCACTCCTACTCCTACGAGCAGTACTTC. Translated: CASSLHSYSYEQYF.

This clone was found once. This sequence joins TRBV10-3 and TRBJ2-5, with D maybe TRBD1 (5 bases). The DNA end favors TRBJ2-7, so the J call may be wrong. The CDR3 covers 16 residues. Germline CDR1 is ENHRY and CDR2 is SYGVKD. The DNA of the CDR3 is TGTGCCATCAGTGAGTCTCTAGGAGACAGCTCCTACGAGCAGTACTTC. Translation: CAISESLGDSSYEQYF.

This clone came up a few times. This chain connects TRBV10-2 to TRBJ1-2, with 7 positions matching TRBD1. Per the germline V gene, CDR1 is WSHSY and CDR2 is SAAADI. The CDR3 is 15 residues long. J lost 2 bases, V lost 8 bases, and 11 bases had no gene match. CDR3 sequence reads: CASLQPGQTNYGYTF. For the CDR3, the DNA is TGCGCCAGCCTACAGCCGGGACAGACAAACTATGGCTACACCTTC.

The chain joins TRBV28 to TRBJ2-7; no clear D. The germline CDR1 and CDR2 sequences are MDHEN and SYDVKM. V lost 4 bases to trimming and J lost 5 bases, with 9 bases between them. The CDR3 length is 12 residues. Here the CDR3 DNA reads TGTGCCAGCAGTTCCCACGGGCACGAGCAGTACTTC. Protein sequence: CASSSHGHEQYF.

The chain combines TRBV6-6 with TRBJ2-5; TRBD2 aligns across 9 bases. The V gene's germline CDR1 is MNHNY and CDR2 SVGAGI (reference sequence). Trimming at V came to 6 bases and at J to 5 bases, leaving 10 bases not matched to a gene. This CDR3 comprises 15 residues. The CDR3 protein is CASSYTSGLFETQYF. In DNA, the CDR3 is TGTGCCAGCAGCTATACTAGCGGGCTCTTCGAGACCCAGTACTTC.

In this sample, this clone turned up a few times. The rearrangement joins TRBV28 to TRBJ2-5; 8 positions agree with TRBD1. CDR1 is MDHEN and CDR2 is SYDVKM in the germline V gene. This CDR3 has 15 amino acids. V lost 6 bases to trimming and J lost 5 bases; unmatched junction nucleotides: 11. The CDR3: CASRGGTGQVETQYF. The DNA of the CDR3 is TGTGCCAGCAGAGGTGGGACAGGCCAAGTCGAGACCCAGTACTTC.

This clone has ten or more counts. V usage is TRBV25-1 and J usage is TRBJ2-1; TRBD2 aligns across 9 bases. Germline V gives CDR1 MGHDK, CDR2 SYGVNS. The CDR3 contains 17 residues. The V and J ends lost 4 bases and 5 bases, in that order; junction bases with no gene match: 12. This chain's CDR3 is CASSASPTSGPHNEQFF. The CDR3 DNA follows: TGTGCCAGCAGTGCCTCACCTACTAGCGGGCCACACAATGAGCAGTTCTTC.

The genes are TRBV29-1 and TRBJ1-2; D uncertain. The CDR3 spans 11 residues. CDR1 SQVTM and CDR2 ANQGSEA come from the germline V gene. Trimming left V 4 bases short and J 5 bases short, with 8 bases between. The CDR3, as DNA: TGCAGCGTTGTGGACGGATATGGCTACACCTTC. Translated: CSVVDGYGYTF.